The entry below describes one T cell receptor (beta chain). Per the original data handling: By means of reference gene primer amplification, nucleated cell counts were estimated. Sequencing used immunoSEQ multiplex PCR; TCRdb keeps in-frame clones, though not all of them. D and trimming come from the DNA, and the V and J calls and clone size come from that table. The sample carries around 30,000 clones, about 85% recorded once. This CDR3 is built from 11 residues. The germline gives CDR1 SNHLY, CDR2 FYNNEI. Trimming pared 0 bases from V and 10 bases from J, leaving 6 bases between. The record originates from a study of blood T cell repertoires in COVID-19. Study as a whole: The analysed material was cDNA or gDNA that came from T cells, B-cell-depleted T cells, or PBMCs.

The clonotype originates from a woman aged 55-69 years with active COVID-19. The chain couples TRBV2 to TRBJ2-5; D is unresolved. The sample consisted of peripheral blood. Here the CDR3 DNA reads TGTGCCAGCAGTGAAGCGTCTGTCCAGTACTTC. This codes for CASSEASVQYF.